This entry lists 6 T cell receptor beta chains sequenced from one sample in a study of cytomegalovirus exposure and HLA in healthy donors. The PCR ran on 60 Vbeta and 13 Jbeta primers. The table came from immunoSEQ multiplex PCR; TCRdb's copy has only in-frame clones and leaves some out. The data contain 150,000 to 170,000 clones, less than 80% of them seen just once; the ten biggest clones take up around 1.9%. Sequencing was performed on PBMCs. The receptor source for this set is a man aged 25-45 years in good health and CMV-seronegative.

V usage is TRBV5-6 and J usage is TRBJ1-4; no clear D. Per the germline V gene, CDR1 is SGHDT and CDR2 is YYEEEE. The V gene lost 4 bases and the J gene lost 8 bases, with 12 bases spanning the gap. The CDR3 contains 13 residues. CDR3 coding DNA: TGTGCCAGCAGCCTAGGGCGGGAGGAAAAACTGTTTTTT. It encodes CASSLGREEKLFF.

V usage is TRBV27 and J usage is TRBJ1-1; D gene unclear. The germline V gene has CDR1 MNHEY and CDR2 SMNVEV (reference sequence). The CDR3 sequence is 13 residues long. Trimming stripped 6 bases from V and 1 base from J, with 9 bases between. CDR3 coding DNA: TGTGCCAGCAGCGTTACAGCGAACACTGAAGCTTTCTTT. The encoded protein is CASSVTANTEAFF.

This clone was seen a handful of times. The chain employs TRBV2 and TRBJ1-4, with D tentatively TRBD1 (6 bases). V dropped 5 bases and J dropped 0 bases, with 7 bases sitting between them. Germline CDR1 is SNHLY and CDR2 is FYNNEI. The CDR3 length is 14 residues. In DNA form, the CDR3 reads TGTGCCAGCAGTCAGGGGCCAACTAATGAAAAACTGTTTTTT. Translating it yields CASSQGPTNEKLFF.

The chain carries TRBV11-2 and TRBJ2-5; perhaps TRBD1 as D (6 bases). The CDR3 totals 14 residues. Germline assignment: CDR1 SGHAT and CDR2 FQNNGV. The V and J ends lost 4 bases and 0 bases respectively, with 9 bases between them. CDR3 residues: CASSYRAYQETQYF. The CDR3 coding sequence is TGTGCCAGCAGCTACAGGGCGTACCAAGAGACCCAGTACTTC.

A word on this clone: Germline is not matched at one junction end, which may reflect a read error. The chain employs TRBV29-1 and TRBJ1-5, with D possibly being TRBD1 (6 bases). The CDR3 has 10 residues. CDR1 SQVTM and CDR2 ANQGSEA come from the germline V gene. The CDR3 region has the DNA TGCAGCGTTGTCGTAGGGGACATTGACTTT. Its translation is CSVVVGDIDF.

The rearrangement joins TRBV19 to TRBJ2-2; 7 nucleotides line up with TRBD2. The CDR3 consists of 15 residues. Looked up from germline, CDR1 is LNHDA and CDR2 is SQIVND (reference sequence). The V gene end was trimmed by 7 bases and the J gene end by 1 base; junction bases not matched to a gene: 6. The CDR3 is CASTSSGENTGELFF. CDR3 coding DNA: TGTGCCAGTACTTCTAGCGGCGAGAACACCGGGGAGCTGTTTTTT.